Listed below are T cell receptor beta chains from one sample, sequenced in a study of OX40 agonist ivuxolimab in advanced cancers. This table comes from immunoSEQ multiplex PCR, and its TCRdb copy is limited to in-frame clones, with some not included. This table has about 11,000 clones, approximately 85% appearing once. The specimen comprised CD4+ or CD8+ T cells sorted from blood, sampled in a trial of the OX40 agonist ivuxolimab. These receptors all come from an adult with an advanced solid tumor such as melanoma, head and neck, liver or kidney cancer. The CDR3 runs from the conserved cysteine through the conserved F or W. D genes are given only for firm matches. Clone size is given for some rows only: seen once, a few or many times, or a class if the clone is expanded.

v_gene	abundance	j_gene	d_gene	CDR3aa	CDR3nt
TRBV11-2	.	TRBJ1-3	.	CASSLGWGNTIYF	TGTGCCAGCAGCTTAGGTTGGGGGAACACCATATATTTT
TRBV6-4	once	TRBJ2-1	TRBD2	CASSSLAGGVDEQFF	TGTGCCAGCAGTTCCCTAGCGGGAGGGGTGGATGAGCAGTTCTTC
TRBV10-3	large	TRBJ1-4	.	CAISEHPTNEKLFF	TGTGCCATCAGTGAGCACCCAACTAATGAAAAACTGTTTTTT
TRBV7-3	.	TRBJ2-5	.	CASSLGIGGIQETQYF	TGTGCCAGCAGCTTAGGCATAGGCGGGATCCAAGAGACCCAGTACTTC
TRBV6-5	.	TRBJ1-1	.	CASTTQRSAFF	TGTGCCAGCACGACACAGCGGTCAGCTTTCTTT
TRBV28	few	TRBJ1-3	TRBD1	CASSMTGAVGNTIYF	TGTGCCAGCAGCATGACAGGGGCGGTTGGAAACACCATATATTTT
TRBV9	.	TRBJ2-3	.	CASSVEGTETDTQYF	TGTGCCAGCAGCGTAGAAGGGACCGAGACAGATACGCAGTATTTT
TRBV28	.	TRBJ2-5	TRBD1	CASSLYGTGVEETQYF	TGTGCCAGCAGTTTATACGGGACAGGGGTGGAGGAGACCCAGTACTTC
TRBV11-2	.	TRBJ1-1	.	CASSLGSEAFF	TGTGCCAGCAGCTTAGGTTCAGAAGCTTTCTTT
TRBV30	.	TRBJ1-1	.	CAWTVGPLGTEAFF	TGTGCCTGGACCGTTGGTCCCCTGGGGACTGAAGCTTTCTTT
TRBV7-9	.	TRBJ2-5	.	CASSLARQVRETQYF	TGTGCCAGCAGCTTAGCGCGGCAGGTCCGCGAGACCCAGTACTTC
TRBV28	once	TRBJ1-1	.	CASSLRGLVAFF	TGTGCCAGCAGTTTACGGGGGCTGGTGGCTTTCTTT
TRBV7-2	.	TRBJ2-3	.	CASTTPADTQYF	TGTGCCAGCACCACGCCGGCAGATACGCAGTATTTT
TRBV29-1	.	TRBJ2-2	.	CSVGGLADTGELFF	TGCAGCGTGGGGGGGCTAGCGGACACCGGGGAGCTGTTTTTT
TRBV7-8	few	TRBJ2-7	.	CASSLDGSLDEQYF	TGTGCCAGCAGCTTAGACGGCAGCCTGGACGAGCAGTACTTC
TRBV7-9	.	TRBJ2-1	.	CASSILSGANNEQFF	TGTGCCAGCAGCATTCTCTCTGGAGCTAACAATGAGCAGTTCTTC
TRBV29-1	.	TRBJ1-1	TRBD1	CSVGEGAWMNTEAFF	TGCAGCGTTGGAGAGGGGGCTTGGATGAACACTGAAGCTTTCTTT
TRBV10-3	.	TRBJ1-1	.	CAISESQGMNTEAFF	TGTGCCATCAGTGAGTCACAAGGAATGAACACTGAAGCTTTCTTT
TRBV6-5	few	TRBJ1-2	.	CASGGVLQTTYGYTF	TGTGCCAGCGGGGGAGTCTTACAGACGACCTATGGCTACACCTTC
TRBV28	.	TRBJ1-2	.	CASSSFGSYGYTF	TGTGCCAGCAGTTCGTTTGGCTCCTATGGCTACACCTTC